The clone carrying this TCR beta chain was picked up a small number of times. Its cognate antigen is unknown. Sequencing was performed with immunoSEQ multiplex PCR; in TCRdb, only in-frame clones are kept and a portion is missing. The table has around 75,000 clones, around 92% seen once. These data come from a study of OX40 agonist ivuxolimab in advanced cancers. Notes on the study in general: Both blood CD4+ and CD8+ T cells showed clonal growth by week 6 at 0.1 to 3.0 mg/kg.

This CDR3 spans 16 amino acids. The ends were cut back, 3 bases at V and 1 base at J, with 14 bases in the middle. The germline V gene has CDR1 LGHNA and CDR2 YNFKEQ. The receptor was isolated from an adult with an advanced solid tumor such as melanoma, head and neck, liver or kidney cancer. V gene TRBV4-2 combines with J gene TRBJ2-3; tentatively, D is TRBD1 or TRBD2 (5 bases each). The sample consisted of CD4+ or CD8+ T cells sorted from blood, taken in a trial of the OX40 agonist ivuxolimab. The CDR3 nucleotides are TGTGCCAGCAGCCACTCGGGACCACCCGGCACAGATACGCAGTATTTT. Translated, it gives CASSHSGPPGTDTQYF.